This is a list of T cell receptor beta chains from one sample in a study of blood T cells in healthy people across ages. MiXCR was run by TCRdb on the 5' RACE reads, yielding one entry per CDR3 protein. The sample gives about 930,000 distinct CDR3 sequences, about 27% of which show up once; roughly a tenth is in the top ten. In addition, the sample was reused for a study of T cells of mothers and their children.

The source material was blood. These receptors came from a woman in her 40s in good health. Each CDR3 is given with its conserved first and last residue. Expanded clones get a size class; other rows say once, few or many, or leave the size out.

>few|TRBJ1-1|13|TRBV3-1
CASSQGAGAEAFF
>many|TRBJ1-4|16|TRBV4-3
CASSQAVGQGFEKLFF
>-|TRBJ2-7|17|TRBV27
CASSKQGRRLYSYEQYF
>many|TRBJ2-3|14|TRBV5-1
CASSLGVSTDTQYF
>-|TRBJ1-5|15|TRBV2
CASSEQGAVGRPQHF
>-|TRBJ1-2|12|TRBV29-1
CSVEQGRDGYTF
>-|TRBJ1-2|18|TRBV15
CAARQRRDRGQTDYGYTF
>few|TRBJ2-5|13|TRBV12-3/TRBV12-4
CASSSSSRETQYF
>-|TRBJ2-3|14|TRBV12-3/TRBV12-4
CTSSRTASTDTQYF
>few|TRBJ1-3|14|TRBV27
CASSFKGSGNTIYF